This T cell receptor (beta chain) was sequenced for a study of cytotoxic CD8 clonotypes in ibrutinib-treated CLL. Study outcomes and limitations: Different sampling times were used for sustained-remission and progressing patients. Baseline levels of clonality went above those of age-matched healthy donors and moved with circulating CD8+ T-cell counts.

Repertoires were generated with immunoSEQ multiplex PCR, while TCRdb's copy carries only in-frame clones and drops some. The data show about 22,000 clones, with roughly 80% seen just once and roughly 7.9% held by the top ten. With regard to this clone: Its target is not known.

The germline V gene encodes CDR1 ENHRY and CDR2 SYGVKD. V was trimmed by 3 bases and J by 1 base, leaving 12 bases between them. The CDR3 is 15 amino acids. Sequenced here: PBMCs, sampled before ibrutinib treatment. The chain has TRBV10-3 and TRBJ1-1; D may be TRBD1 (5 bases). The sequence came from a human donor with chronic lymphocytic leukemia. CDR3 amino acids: CAISDPGHSNTEAFF. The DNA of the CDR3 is TGTGCCATCAGTGATCCCGGACACTCGAACACTGAAGCTTTCTTT.